This TCR beta chain was recorded in a study of a mutant IDH1 vaccine in newly diagnosed glioma. Turning to the study itself: Vaccine administration was initiated 4-6 weeks following radiotherapy alone, or with temozolomide cycles. It was at week 35 that visit V12 occurred, and at week 47 that visit V13 did.

The time point is: week 35, safety follow-up. Every single dose of the vaccine, 300 ug of mutant IDH1 20-mer peptide, came with topical imiquimod. Sequencing was performed with immunoSEQ multiplex PCR; in TCRdb, only in-frame clones are kept and a portion is missing. The sample shows roughly 25,000 clones, around 78% of them seen only once. Concerning this clone: Its antigen is not identified.

This TCR derives from a young man with glioma. Sequencing used PBMCs, obtained from a glioma patient whose treatment included an IDH1 peptide vaccine.

Here the CDR3 DNA reads TGTGCCAGTAGAGACTCCGGGACAGGGGAACCGGGACTAGAATACGAGCAGTACTTC. Its protein is CASRDSGTGEPGLEYEQYF. This chain links TRBV19 with TRBJ2-7; 10 bases are shared with TRBD1. CDR1 LNHDA and CDR2 SQIVND come from the germline V gene (reference sequence). CDR3 size: 19 residues. The V gene end was trimmed by 6 bases and the J gene end by 4 bases; junction bases not matched to a gene: 21.